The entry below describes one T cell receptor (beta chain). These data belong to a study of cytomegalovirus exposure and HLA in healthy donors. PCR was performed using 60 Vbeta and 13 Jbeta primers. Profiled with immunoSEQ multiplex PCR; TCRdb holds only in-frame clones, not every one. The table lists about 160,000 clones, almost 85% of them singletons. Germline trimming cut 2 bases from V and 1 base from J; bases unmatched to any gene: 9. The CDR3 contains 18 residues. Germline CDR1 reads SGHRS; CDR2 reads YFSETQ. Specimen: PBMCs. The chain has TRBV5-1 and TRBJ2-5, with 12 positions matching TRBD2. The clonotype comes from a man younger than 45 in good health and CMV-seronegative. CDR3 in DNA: TGCGCCAGCAGCTTAAGTCTAGCGGGGGGGCGATCCCAAGAGACCCAGTACTTC. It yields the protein CASSLSLAGGRSQETQYF.